This T cell receptor (beta chain) was captured by sequencing in a study of long-term antiretroviral therapy in people with HIV. Investigators performed immunoSEQ version v3.0 at survey level. Only in-frame clones appear in the TCRdb table, and some are missing; sequencing was by immunoSEQ multiplex PCR. The sample includes about 15,000 clones, about 91% of them seen just once. Donors needed at least one pre-ART PBMC sample plus at least two post-ART samples. The material was unsorted PBMCs, obtained 0.3 years after starting antiretroviral therapy. This TCR derives from a man between 60 and 70 years old with HIV.

DNA of the CDR3: TGTGCCAGCAGCTTAATGGCGGAGACCAATGAGCAGTTCTTC. Its translation is CASSLMAETNEQFF. The rearrangement joins TRBV7-9 to TRBJ2-1, with no clear D. The CDR3 runs 14 residues. Germline lookup yields CDR1 SEHNR and CDR2 FQNEAQ (reference sequence). Trimming took 2 bases from V and 6 from J, leaving 11 bases between them.